Reported below is one T cell receptor (beta chain). This clonotype was found many times. Its cognate antigen has yet to be identified. No base-level quality is on record; no much larger clone is a single base apart. Set within a cohort of healthcare workers in London, UK, this nested case-control study involved weekly PCR testing of nasopharyngeal swabs along with blood sampling. Healthcare workers were recruited between 23 and 31 March 2020, during the week of the UK lockdown, and were followed weekly for up to roughly 15 weeks. This specimen comes from a study of early T cells in non-severe SARS-CoV-2 infection (TCRdb year 2021). A note on the overall study: TCR sequencing used bulk RNA from unsorted whole blood, so alpha and beta chains could not be paired. What the research found in general, with its limitations: VDJdb matching was skewed toward anti-spike CD8 responses, so virus-specific expansions were likely underestimated and private and CD4 specificities were missed.

The library was produced with 5' RACE. The sequencer was a NextSeq 500. Unique molecular identifiers were attached to individual cDNA molecules in the TCR library protocol so that sequencing error and PCR bias could be corrected. Both TCR alpha and beta chains were sequenced, and tight co-correlation was observed between alpha and beta sequence abundances in each sample. The authors' analysis ran thus. V gene, J gene and CDR3 annotation of TCR sequences was performed with Decombinator V4. TCRs were defined as expanded if a significant change between any two time points was detected under a Poisson model with p below 0.0001. TCR abundances were normalised to the total number of TCRs sequenced in each sample and reported as counts per million. TRAV1-2 paired with TRAJ12, TRAJ20 or TRAJ33 defined MAIT TCRs, while TRAV10 paired with TRAJ18 defined iNKT TCRs. A search of VDJdb, accessed on 1 November 2021, was run for TCRs annotated to CMV, EBV and SARS-CoV-2, with TCRs annotated for multiple antigens excluded. TCRdb passed the public sequencing reads through fastp at Q25 and MiXCR, retaining productive beta sequences. Records with the same CDR3 protein are collapsed into one entry carrying the most frequent genes and DNA. The V and J calls were determined by TCRdb, not by the authors. Within this sample are about 90,000 distinct CDR3 sequences, with approximately 12% of them counted one time only. The top ten clones comprise under 4.5% of the sample.

As encoded in the germline V gene, CDR1 is SQVTM while CDR2 is ANQGSEA. The CDR3 runs 12 residues from the cysteine to the phenylalanine. This entry keeps only the CDR3 DNA: 36 bases, framed from base 1. The chain joins TRBV29-1 to TRBJ2-1, and 9 junction bases match TRBD2. The sample consisted of whole blood, taken at baseline. The clonotype was recovered from an adult who was a healthcare worker with PCR-confirmed SARS-CoV-2 infection or an uninfected control (not recorded which). The CDR3 amino acid sequence is: CSGLASYNEQFF. In nucleotide form, the sequence is TGCTCGGGACTAGCATCCTACAATGAGCAGTTCTTC.